This TCR beta chain was retrieved from a study of blood T cell repertoires in COVID-19. The J segment lost 8 bases and the V segment lost 6 bases, leaving 8 bases of the junction unmatched. Looked up from germline, CDR1 is MNHEY and CDR2 is SVGEGT. The CDR3 extends over 13 amino acids. Method: immunoSEQ multiplex PCR; TCRdb's copy keeps in-frame clones and lacks some. The sample has roughly 100,000 clones, more than 80% seen once. Material: peripheral blood. The TCR was taken from a human donor in a cohort sampled during active COVID-19. V usage is TRBV6-2 or TRBV6-3 and J usage is TRBJ1-2, with 8 bases fitting TRBD1. Written as DNA, the CDR3 is TGTGCCAGCAGCTGGACAGGGAATCGAGGCTACACCTTC. This sequence encodes CASSWTGNRGYTF.